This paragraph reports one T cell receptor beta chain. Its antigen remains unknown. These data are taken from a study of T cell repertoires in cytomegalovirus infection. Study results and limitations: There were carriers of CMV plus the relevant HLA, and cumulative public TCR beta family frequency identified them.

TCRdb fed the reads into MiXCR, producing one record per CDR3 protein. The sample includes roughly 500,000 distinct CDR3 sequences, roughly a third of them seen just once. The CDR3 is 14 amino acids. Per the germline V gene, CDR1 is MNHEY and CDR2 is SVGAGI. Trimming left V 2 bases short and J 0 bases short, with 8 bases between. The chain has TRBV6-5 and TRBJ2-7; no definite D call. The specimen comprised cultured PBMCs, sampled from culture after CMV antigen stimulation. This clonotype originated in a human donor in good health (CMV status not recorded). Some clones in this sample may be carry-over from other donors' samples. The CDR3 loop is CASSYREISYEQYF. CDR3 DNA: TGTGCCAGCAGTTACAGGGAAATCTCCTACGAGCAGTACTTC.